This T cell receptor beta chain was recorded in a study of blood T cell repertoires in COVID-19. Using immunoSEQ multiplex PCR, the repertoire was profiled, and TCRdb retains in-frame clones only, with some absent. The repertoire includes 100,000 to 150,000 clones, 83% of them detected once, and about 6% sits in the top ten. This TCR was sampled from an elderly man with active or convalescent COVID-19. Material for sequencing was peripheral blood.

The CDR3 protein is CASSLSAGTGELFF. DNA for the CDR3: TGTGCCAGCAGCTTATCGGCGGGAACCGGGGAGCTGTTTTTT. The chain uses TRBV7-2 and TRBJ2-2; TRBD2 is a possible D gene (6 bases). V lost 2 bases and J lost 5, with 9 bases in between. CDR3 size: 14 residues. Germline CDR1 SGHTA, CDR2 FQGNSA.